The 6 T cell receptor beta chains listed next were all sequenced from one sample in a study of yellow fever vaccine responses in identical twins. TCRdb recomputed calls from the RT-PCR reads with MiXCR, one row per CDR3 protein. The data show under 20,000 distinct CDR3 sequences, with less than 75% seen just once and more than 2% held by the top ten. The sequencing here drew on T cells from blood (PBMCs), unsorted or a sorted subset (not recorded which), taken before or after yellow fever vaccination (not recorded which). The origin of the receptors is a woman in her late teens or twenties who received the yellow fever vaccine.

The rearrangement uses TRBV19 and TRBJ1-2; no reliable D call. CDR1 LNHDA and CDR2 SQIVND come from the germline V gene (reference sequence). V shed 8 bases and J shed 3 bases, with 4 bases lying between them. This CDR3 has 10 amino acids. The CDR3 DNA follows: TGTGCCAGTGGCGACTATGGCTACACCTTC. Translation: CASGDYGYTF.

The chain recombines TRBV13 with TRBJ1-4, with 7 bases lining up with TRBD1. Losses at the gene ends were 7 bases for V and 7 bases for J; bases not matched to a gene: 6. The length of the CDR3 is 13 residues. Looked up from germline, CDR1 is PRHDT and CDR2 is FYEKMQ (reference sequence). The CDR3 DNA reads as TGTGCCAGCACCGACAGGGATAGTGAAAAACTGTTTTTT. It specifies CASTDRDSEKLFF.

The chain is built from TRBV18 and TRBJ2-5, with 9 bases identical to TRBD1. Germline V gene lookup returns CDR1 KGHSH and CDR2 LQKENI. J gave up 5 bases and V 3 bases, and 1 base lay outside the gene matches. The CDR3 length is 13 residues. DNA of the CDR3: TGTGCCAGCTCACCGACAGGGGGTGAGACCCAGTACTTC. Encoded protein: CASSPTGGETQYF.

This clonotype showed up just a few times. CDR3 DNA: TGTGCCAGCTCTCTGTCAGGACAGAAAGAGACCCAGTACTTC. This codes for CASSLSGQKETQYF. V is TRBV18 and J is TRBJ2-5, with TRBD1 as a possible D gene (6 bases). Germline V gene lookup returns CDR1 KGHSH and CDR2 LQKENI. The CDR3 is made up of 14 amino acids. Trimming took off 6 bases at V and 3 bases at J, with 14 bases between the two ends.

This clonotype was counted once. The chain couples TRBV5-5 to TRBJ2-1, with D possibly TRBD1 on 5 matching bases. The germline V gene encodes CDR1 SGHKS and CDR2 YYEKEE (reference sequence). Trimming left V 0 bases short and J 2 bases short, with 9 bases between. The CDR3 spans 15 residues. CDR3 DNA sequence: TGTGCCAGCAGCTTGGGGGGCTCCCCCTACAATGAGCAGTTCTTC. This sequence encodes CASSLGGSPYNEQFF.

The chain couples TRBV20-1 to TRBJ1-1; D remains ambiguous. The length of the CDR3 is 10 residues. Looked up from germline, CDR1 is DFQATT and CDR2 is SNEGSKA (reference sequence). The V end lost 3 bases, the J end lost 10 bases, and 9 bases lay between the germline ends. The DNA of the CDR3 is TGCAGTGCTAGTCTCCAAGGAGCTTTCTTT. This encodes CSASLQGAFF.